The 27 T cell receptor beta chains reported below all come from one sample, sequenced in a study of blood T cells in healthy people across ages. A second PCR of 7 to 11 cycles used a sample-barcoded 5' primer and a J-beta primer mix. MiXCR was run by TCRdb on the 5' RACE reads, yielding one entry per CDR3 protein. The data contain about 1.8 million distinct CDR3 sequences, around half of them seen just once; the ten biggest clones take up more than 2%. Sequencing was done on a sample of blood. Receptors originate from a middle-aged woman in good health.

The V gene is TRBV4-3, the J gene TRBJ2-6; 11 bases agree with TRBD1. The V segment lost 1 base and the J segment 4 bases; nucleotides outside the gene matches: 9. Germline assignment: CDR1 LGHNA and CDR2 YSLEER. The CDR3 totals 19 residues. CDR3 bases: TGCGCCAGCAGCCAAGGGATCCGGGACAGGGGGACAGGGGCCAACGTCCTGACTTTC. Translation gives CASSQGIRDRGTGANVLTF.

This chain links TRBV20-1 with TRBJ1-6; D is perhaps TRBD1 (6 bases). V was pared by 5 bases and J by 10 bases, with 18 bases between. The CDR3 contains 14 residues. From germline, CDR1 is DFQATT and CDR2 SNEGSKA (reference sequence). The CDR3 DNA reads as TGCAGTGCTCGACGGGACATAATGGGCTCACCCCTCCACTTT. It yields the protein CSARRDIMGSPLHF.

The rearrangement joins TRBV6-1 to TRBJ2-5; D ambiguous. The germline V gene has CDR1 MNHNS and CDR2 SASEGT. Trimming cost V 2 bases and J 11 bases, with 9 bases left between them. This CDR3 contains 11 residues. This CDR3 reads CASSEHDEQYF. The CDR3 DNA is TGTGCCAGCAGTGAACATGATGAGCAGTACTTC.

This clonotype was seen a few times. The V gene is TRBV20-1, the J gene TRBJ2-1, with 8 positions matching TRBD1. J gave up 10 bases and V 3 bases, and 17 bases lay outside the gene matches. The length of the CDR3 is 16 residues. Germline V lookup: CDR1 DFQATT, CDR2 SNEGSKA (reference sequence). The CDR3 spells CSAREGQGWELGEQFF. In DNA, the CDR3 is TGCAGTGCTAGGGAAGGACAGGGATGGGAGTTAGGGGAGCAGTTCTTC.

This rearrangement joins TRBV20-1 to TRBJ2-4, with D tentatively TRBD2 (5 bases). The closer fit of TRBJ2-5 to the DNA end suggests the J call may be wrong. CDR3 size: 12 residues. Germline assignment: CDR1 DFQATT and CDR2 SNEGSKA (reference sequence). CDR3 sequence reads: CSAGLSKETQYF. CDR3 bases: TGCAGTGCTGGACTCAGTAAAGAGACCCAGTACTTC.

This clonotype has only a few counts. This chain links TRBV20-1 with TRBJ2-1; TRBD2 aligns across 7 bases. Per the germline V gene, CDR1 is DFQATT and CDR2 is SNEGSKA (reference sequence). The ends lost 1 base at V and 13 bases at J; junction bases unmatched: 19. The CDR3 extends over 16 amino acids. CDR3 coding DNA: TGCAGTGCTAGAGGCCTCACCCGGGAGGTCGTGGCGTACCAGTTCTTC. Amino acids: CSARGLTREVVAYQFF.

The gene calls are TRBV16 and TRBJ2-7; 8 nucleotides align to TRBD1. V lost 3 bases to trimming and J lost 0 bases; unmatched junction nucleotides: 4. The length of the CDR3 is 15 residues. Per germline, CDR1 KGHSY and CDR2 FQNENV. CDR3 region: CASSQPTGVSYEQYF. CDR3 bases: TGTGCCAGCAGCCAGCCGACAGGGGTCTCCTACGAGCAGTACTTC.

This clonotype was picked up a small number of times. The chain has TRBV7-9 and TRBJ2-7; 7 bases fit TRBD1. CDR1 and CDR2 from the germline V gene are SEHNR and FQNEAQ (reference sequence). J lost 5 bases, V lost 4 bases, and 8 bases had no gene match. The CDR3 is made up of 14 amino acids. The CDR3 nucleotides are TGTGCCAGCAGCTCCATTGACAGGGTCAACGAGCAGTACTTC. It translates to CASSSIDRVNEQYF.

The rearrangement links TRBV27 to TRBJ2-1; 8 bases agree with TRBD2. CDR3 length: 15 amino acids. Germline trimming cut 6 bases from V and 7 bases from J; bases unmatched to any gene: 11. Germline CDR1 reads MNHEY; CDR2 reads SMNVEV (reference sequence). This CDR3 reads CASSRTGTSWNEQFF. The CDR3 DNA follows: TGTGCCAGCAGCCGGACCGGGACTAGTTGGAATGAGCAGTTCTTC.

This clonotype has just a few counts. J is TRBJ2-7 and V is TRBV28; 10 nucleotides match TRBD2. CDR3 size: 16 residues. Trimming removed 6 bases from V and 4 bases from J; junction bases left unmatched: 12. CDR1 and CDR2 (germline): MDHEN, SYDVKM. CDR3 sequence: CASSLGTSVRLYEQYF. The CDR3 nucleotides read TGTGCCAGCAGCCTGGGGACTAGCGTTCGACTTTACGAGCAGTACTTC.

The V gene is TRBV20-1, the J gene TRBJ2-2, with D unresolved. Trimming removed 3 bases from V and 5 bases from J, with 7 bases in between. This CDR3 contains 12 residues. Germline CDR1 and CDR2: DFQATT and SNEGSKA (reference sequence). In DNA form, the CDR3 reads TGCAGTGCTAGTAAGAGAACCGGGGAGCTGTTTTTT. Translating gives CSASKRTGELFF.

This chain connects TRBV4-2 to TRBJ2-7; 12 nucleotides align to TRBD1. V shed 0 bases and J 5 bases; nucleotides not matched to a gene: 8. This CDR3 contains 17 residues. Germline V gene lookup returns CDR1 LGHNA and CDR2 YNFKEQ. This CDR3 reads CASSQDRPGQGAHEQYF. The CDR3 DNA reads TGTGCCAGCAGCCAAGATCGCCCGGGACAGGGGGCCCACGAGCAGTACTTC.

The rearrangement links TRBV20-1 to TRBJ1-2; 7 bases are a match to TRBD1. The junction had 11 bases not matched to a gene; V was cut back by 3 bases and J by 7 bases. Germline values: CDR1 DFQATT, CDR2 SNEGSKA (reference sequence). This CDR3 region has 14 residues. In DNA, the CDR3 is TGCAGTGCTAGGGACAGGTTCGCCTTTCTTGGCTACACCTTC. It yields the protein CSARDRFAFLGYTF.

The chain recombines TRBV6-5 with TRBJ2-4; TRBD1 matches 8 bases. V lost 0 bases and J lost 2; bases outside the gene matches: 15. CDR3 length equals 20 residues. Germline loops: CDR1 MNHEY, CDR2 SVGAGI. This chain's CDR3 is CASSYSIVPLTGGSKNIQYF. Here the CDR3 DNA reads TGTGCCAGCAGTTACTCGATCGTACCCCTAACAGGGGGTTCCAAAAACATTCAGTACTTC.

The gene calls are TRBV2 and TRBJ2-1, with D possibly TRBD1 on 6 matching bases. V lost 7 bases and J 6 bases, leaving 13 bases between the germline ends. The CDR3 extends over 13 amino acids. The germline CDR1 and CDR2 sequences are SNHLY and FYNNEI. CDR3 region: CASKGVTGNEQFF. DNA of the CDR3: TGTGCCAGCAAGGGGGTCACGGGCAATGAGCAGTTCTTC.

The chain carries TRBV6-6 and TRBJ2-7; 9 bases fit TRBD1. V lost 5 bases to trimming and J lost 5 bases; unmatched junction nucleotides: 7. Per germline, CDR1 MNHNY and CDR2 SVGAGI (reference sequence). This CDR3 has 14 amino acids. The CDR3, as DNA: TGTGCCAGCAGTGACGACAGGGGGAGAGACGAGCAGTACTTC. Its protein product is CASSDDRGRDEQYF.

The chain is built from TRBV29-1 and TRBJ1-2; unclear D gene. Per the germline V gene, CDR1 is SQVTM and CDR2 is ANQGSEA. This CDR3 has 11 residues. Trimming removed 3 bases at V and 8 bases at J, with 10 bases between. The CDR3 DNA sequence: TGCAGCGTTGATACGGGTTGGGGCTACACCTTC. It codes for CSVDTGWGYTF.

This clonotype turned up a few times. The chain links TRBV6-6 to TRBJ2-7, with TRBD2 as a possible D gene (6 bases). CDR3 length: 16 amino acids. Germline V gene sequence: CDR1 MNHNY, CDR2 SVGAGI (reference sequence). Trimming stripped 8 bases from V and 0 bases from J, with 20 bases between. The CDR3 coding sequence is TGTGCCAGCTTTCATAGCGGTGGGGCCCACTCCTACGAGCAGTACTTC. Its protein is CASFHSGGAHSYEQYF.

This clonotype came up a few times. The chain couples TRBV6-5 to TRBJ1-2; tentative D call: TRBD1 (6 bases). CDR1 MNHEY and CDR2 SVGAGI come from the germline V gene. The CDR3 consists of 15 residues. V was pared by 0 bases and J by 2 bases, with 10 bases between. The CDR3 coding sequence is TGTGCCAGCAGTTACTCGACAGGAGTGAACTATGGCTACACCTTC. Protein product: CASSYSTGVNYGYTF.

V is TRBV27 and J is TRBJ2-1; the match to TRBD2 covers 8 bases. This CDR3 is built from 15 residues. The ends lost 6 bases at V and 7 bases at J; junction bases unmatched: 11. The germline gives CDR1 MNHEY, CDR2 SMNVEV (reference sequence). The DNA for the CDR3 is TGTGCCAGCAGGGGCGGGGGGCGGGTCGTGAATGAGCAGTTCTTC. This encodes CASRGGGRVVNEQFF.

The CDR3 DNA reads TGCAGCGTTGACCCTGGACAGGGATACACTGAAGCTTTCTTT. This sequence encodes CSVDPGQGYTEAFF. The V and J genes are TRBV29-1 and TRBJ1-1; TRBD1 aligns across 8 bases. The germline CDR1 and CDR2 sequences are SQVTM and ANQGSEA. V dropped 3 bases and J dropped 3; count of bases not matched to a gene: 6. CDR3 length: 14 residues.

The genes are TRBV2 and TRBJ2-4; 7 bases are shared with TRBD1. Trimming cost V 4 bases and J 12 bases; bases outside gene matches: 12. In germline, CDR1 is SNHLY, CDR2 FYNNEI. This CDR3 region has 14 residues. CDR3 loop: CASSGTPDRRNQYF. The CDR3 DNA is TGTGCCAGCAGTGGAACGCCGGACAGGAGAAATCAGTACTTC.

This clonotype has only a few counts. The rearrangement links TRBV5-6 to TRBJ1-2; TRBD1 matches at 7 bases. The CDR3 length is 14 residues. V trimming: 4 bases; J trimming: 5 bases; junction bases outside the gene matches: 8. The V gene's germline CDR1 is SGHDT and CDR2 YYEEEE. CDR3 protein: CASSRPGTVYGYTF. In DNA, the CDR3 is TGTGCCAGCAGCAGGCCCGGGACAGTATATGGCTACACCTTC.

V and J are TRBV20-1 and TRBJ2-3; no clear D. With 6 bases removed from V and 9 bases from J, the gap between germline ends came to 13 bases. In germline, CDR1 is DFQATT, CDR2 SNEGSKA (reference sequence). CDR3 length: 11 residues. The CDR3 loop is CSAYTAGTQYF. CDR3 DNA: TGCAGTGCATATACAGCCGGAACGCAGTATTTT.

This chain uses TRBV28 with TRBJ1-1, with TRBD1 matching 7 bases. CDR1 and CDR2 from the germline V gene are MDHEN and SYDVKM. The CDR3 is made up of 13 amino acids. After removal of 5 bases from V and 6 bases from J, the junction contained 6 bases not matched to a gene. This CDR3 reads CASSPRDSAEAFF. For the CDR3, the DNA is TGTGCCAGCAGTCCCCGGGACAGTGCTGAAGCTTTCTTT.

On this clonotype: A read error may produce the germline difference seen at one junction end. CDR3 protein: CSASLDSHQETQYF. The CDR3 DNA reads TGTAGTGCGTCGCTAGACAGTCACCAAGAGACCCAGTACTTC. The gene calls are TRBV20-1 and TRBJ2-5; D might be TRBD1 (5 bases). Germline lookup yields CDR1 DFQATT and CDR2 SNEGSKA (reference sequence). CDR3 size: 14 residues.

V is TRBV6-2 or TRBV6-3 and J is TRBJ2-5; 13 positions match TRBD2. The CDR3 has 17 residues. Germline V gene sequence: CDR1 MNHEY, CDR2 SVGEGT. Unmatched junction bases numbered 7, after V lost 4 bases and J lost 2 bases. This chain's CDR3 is CASSSGLAGAIQETQYF. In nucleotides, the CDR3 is TGTGCCAGCAGTTCCGGACTAGCGGGGGCCATACAAGAGACCCAGTACTTC.